This T cell receptor beta chain was sequenced for a study of cytomegalovirus exposure and HLA in healthy donors. PCR involved 60 Vbeta and 13 Jbeta primers. Clones were read by immunoSEQ multiplex PCR, and TCRdb kept only the in-frame ones, dropping some. The data contain 75,000 to 100,000 clones, 70% to 80% of them seen just once; the ten biggest clones take up roughly 3.2%. Study outcomes and limitations: In vitro data verified a few CMV-associated chains as specific for CMV antigens. Follow-up analysis later connected one missense variant in DCLRE1C with trimming of TCR beta V- and J-genes. Many donors carried some public TCRs, although rarity characterized most TCR sequences.

Regarding this clone: Antigen: not known.

V dropped 5 bases and J dropped 4; count of bases not matched to a gene: 5. Germline V gene lookup returns CDR1 MNHEY and CDR2 SMNVEV (reference sequence). The CDR3 is 14 residues long. The sample comprised PBMCs. The chain carries TRBV27 and TRBJ2-7; 10 positions agree with TRBD2. This TCR was recovered from a middle-aged man in good health and CMV-seronegative. CDR3 loop: CASSLLAGEYEQYF. The CDR3, as DNA: TGTGCCAGCAGTCTGCTAGCGGGGGAGTACGAGCAGTACTTC.